Described below is a single TCR beta chain sequence and its context. Individuals drawn from approximately 26 US areas were about 18 to 95 years old. The sample belongs to a study of blood T cell repertoires in COVID-19. Across the study: T cells, B-cell-depleted T cells, or PBMCs supplied cDNA or gDNA.

Profiled with immunoSEQ multiplex PCR; TCRdb holds only in-frame clones, not every one. This table holds around 290,000 clones, 88% found once. This CDR3 is built from 14 residues. V was pared by 5 bases and J by 2 bases, with 11 bases between. Germline CDR1 SGHNT, CDR2 YYREEE (reference sequence). The rearrangement uses TRBV5-4 and TRBJ2-1, with D possibly being TRBD1 (5 bases). The receptor was derived from a woman aged 55-75 years in a cohort exposed to, infected with or recovered from COVID-19 (not recorded which). Sequenced material: PBMCs or T cells enriched from blood (not recorded which). CDR3 sequence: CASRPTRAYNEQFF. The CDR3 nucleotides read TGTGCCAGCAGACCCACCAGGGCCTACAATGAGCAGTTCTTC. The complete variable domain, with remaining parts taken from reference TRBV5-4 and TRBJ2-1, reads ETGVTQSPTHLIKTRGQQVTLRCSSQSGHNTVSWYQQALGQGPQFIFQYYREEENGRGNFPPRFSGLQFPNYSSELNVNALELDDSALYLCASRPTRAYNEQFFGPGTRLTVL.